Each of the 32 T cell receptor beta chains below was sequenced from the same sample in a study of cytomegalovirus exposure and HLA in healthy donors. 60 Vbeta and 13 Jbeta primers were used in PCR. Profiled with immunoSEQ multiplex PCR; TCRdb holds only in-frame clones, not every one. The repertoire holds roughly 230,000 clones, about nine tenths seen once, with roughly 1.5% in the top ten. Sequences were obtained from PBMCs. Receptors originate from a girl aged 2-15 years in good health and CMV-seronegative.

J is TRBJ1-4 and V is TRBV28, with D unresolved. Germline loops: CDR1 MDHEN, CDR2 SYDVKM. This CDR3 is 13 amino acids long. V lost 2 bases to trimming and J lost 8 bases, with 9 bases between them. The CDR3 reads CASSLGLLEKLFF. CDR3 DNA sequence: TGTGCCAGCAGTTTAGGACTGCTAGAAAAACTGTTTTTT. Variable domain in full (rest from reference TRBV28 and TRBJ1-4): DVKVTQSSRYLVKRTGEKVFLECVQDMDHENMFWYRQDPGLGLRLIYFSYDVKMKEKGDIPEGYSVSREKKERFSLILESASTNQTSMYLCASSLGLLEKLFFGSGTQLSVL.

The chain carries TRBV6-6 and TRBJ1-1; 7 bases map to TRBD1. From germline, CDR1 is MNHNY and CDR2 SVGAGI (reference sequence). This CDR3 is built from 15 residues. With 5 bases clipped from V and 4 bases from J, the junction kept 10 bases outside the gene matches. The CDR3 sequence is CASSPLRGGGTEAFF. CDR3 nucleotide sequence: TGTGCCAGCAGTCCCCTTAGAGGGGGCGGCACTGAAGCTTTCTTT.

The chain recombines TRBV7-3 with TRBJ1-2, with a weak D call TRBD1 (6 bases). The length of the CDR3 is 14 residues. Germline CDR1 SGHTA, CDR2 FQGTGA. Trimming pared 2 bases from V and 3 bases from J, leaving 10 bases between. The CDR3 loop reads CASSLVAGDYGYTF. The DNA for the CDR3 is TGTGCCAGCAGCTTAGTCGCAGGGGACTATGGCTACACCTTC.

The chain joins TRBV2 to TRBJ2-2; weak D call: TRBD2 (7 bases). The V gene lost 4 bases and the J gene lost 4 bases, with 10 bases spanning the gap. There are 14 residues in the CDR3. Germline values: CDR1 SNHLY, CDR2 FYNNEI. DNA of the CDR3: TGTGCCAGCAGTGGACGGGGGGCCACCGGGGAGCTGTTTTTT. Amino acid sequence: CASSGRGATGELFF.

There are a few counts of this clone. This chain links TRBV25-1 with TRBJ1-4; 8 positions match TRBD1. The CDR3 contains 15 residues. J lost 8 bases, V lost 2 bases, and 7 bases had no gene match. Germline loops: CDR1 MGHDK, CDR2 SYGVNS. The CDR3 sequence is CASSEGQGLVEKLFF. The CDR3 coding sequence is TGTGCCAGCAGTGAAGGACAGGGCCTGGTAGAAAAACTGTTTTTT.

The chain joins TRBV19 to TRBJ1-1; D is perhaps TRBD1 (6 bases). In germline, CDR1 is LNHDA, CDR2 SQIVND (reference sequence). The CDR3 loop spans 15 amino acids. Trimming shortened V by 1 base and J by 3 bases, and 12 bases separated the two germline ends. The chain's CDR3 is CASSIVGAWDTEAFF. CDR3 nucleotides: TGTGCCAGTAGTATAGTGGGGGCGTGGGACACTGAAGCTTTCTTT. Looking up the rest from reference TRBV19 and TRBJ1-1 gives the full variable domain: DGGITQSPKYLFRKEGQNVTLSCEQNLNHDAMYWYRQDPGQGLRLIYYSQIVNDFQKGDIAEGYSVSREKKESFPLTVTSAQKNPTAFYLCASSIVGAWDTEAFFGQGTRLTVV.

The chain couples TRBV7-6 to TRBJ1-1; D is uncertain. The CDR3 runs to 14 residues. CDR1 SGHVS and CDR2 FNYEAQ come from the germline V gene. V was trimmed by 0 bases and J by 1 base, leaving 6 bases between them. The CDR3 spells CASSLAGRNTEAFF. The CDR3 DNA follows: TGTGCCAGCAGCTTAGCGGGCAGGAACACTGAAGCTTTCTTT.

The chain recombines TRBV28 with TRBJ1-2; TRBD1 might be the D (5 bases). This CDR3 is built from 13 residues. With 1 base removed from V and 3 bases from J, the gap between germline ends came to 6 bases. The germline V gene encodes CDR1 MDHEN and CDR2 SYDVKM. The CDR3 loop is CASSLSGDYGYTF. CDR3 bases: TGTGCCAGCAGTTTATCGGGGGACTATGGCTACACCTTC.

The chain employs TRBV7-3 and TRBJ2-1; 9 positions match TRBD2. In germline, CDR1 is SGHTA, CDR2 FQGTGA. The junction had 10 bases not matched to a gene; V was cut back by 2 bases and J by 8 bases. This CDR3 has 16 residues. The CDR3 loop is CASSLGGGGDNDEQFF. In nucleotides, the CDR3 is TGTGCCAGCAGCTTAGGTGGCGGGGGGGATAATGATGAGCAGTTCTTC.

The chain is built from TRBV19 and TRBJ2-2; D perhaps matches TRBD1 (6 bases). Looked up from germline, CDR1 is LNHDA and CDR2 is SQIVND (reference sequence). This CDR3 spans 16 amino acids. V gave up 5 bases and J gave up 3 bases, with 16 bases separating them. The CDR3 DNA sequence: TGTGCCAGTAGTCCTCCAGGGGTTGGGGACACCGGGGAGCTGTTTTTT. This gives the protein CASSPPGVGDTGELFF.

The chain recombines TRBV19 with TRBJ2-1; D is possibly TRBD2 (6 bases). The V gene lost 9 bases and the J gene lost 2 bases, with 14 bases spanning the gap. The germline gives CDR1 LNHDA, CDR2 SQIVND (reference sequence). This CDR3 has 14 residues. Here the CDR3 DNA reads TGTGCCAGCCGTCCGGGACTTGCCTACAATGAGCAGTTCTTC. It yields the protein CASRPGLAYNEQFF.

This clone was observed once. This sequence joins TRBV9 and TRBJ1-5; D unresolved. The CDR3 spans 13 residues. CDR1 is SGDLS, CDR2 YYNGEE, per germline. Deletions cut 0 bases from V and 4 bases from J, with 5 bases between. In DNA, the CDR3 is TGTGCCAGCAGCGTAGCCGAGAATCAGCCCCAGCATTTT. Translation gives CASSVAENQPQHF.

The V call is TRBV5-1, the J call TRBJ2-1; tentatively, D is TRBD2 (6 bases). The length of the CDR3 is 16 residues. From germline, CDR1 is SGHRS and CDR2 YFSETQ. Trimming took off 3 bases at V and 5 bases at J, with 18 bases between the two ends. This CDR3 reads CASSWEVQNQNNEQFF. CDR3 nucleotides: TGCGCCAGCAGCTGGGAGGTGCAGAATCAGAACAATGAGCAGTTCTTC.

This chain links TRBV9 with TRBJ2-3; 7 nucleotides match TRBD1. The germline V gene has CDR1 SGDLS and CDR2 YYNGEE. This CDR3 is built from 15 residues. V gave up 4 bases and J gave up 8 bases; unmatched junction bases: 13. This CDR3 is CASSQGTEALGTQYF. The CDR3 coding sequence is TGTGCCAGCAGCCAAGGGACAGAGGCTCTGGGTACGCAGTATTTT.

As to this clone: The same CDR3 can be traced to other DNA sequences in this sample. Here the CDR3 DNA reads TGCGCCAGCAGCCAGGTACAGGGTCTGAGCGGCGGCTACACCTTC. This translates into CASSQVQGLSGGYTF. The rearrangement uses TRBV4-1 and TRBJ1-2, with D perhaps TRBD1 (6 bases). The CDR3 is 15 amino acids. In germline, CDR1 is MGHRA, CDR2 YSYEKL. Trimming removed 3 bases from V and 8 bases from J, with 19 bases in between.

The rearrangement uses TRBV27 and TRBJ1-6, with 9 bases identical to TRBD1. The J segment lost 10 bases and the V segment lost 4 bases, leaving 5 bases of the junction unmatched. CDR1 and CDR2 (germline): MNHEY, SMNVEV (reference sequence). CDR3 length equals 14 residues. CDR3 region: CASSSGTGRSPLHF. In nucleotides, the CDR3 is TGTGCCAGCAGTTCCGGGACAGGGCGGTCACCCCTCCACTTT.

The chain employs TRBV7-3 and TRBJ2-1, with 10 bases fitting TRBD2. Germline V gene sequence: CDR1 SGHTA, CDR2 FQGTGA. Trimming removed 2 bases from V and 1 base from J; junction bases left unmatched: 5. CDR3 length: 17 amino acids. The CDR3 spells CASSLLAGGGSYNEQFF. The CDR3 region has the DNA TGTGCCAGCAGCTTATTAGCGGGGGGTGGTTCCTACAATGAGCAGTTCTTC.

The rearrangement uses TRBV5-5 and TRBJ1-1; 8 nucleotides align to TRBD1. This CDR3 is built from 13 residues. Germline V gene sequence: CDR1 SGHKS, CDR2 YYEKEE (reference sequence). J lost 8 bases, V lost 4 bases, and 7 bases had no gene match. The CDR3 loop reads CASSRPDRGEAFF. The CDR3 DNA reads TGTGCCAGCAGCCGTCCCGACAGGGGAGAAGCTTTCTTT.

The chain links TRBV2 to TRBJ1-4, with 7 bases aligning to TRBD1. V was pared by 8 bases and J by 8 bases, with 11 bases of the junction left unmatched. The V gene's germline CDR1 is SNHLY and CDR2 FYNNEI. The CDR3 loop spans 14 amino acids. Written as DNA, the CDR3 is TGTGCCAGCCGACGGGAGACAGGGCAAGAAAAACTGTTTTTT. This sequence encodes CASRRETGQEKLFF.

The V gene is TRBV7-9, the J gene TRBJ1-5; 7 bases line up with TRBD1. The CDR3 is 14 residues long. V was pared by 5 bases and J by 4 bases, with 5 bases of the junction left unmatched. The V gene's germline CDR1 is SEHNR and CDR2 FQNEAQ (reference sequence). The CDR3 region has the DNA TGTGCCAGCAGCAGGGACAGTTCGAATCAGCCCCAGCATTTT. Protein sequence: CASSRDSSNQPQHF.

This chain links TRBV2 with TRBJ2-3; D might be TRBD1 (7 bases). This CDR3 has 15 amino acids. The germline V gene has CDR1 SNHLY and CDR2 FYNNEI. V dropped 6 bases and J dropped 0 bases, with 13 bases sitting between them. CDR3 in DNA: TGTGCCAGCAGCAAACAGGGGACTAGCACAGATACGCAGTATTTT. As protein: CASSKQGTSTDTQYF.

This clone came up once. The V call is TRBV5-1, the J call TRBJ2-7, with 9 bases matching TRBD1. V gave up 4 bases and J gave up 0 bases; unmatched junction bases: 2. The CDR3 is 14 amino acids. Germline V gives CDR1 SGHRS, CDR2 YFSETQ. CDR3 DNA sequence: TGCGCCAGCAGCGCGACAGGGGGCTCCTACGAGCAGTACTTC. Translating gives CASSATGGSYEQYF.

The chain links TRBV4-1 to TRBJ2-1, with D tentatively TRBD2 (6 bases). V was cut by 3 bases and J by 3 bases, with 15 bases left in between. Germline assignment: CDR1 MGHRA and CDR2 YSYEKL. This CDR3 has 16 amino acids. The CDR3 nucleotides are TGCGCCAGCAGCCAGCCAGTGGGACTTAACTACAATGAGCAGTTCTTC. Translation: CASSQPVGLNYNEQFF.

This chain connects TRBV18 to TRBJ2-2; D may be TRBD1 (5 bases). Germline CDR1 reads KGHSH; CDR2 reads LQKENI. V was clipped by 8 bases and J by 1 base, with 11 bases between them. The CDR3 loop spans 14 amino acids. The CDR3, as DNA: TGTGCCAGCCGAGCGACAGTGAACACCGGGGAGCTGTTTTTT. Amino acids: CASRATVNTGELFF.

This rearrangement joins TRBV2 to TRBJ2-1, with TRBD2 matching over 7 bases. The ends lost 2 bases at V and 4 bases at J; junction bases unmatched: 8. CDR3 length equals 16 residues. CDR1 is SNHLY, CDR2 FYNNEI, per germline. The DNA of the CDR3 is TGTGCCAGCAGTGAACTCGGGAGGCCCCTTTACAATGAGCAGTTCTTC. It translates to CASSELGRPLYNEQFF.

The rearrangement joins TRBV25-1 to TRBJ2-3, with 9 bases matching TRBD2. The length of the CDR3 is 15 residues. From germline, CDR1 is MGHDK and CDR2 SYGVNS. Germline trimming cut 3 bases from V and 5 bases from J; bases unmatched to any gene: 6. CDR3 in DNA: TGTGCCAGCAGTGACCTGCGGGAGGGCAGAGATACGCAGTATTTT. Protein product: CASSDLREGRDTQYF. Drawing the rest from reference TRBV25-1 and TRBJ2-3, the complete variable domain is EADIYQTPRYLVIGTGKKITLECSQTMGHDKMYWYQQDPGMELHLIHYSYGVNSTEKGDLSSESTVSRIRTEHFPLTLESARPSHTSQYLCASSDLREGRDTQYFGPGTRLTVL.

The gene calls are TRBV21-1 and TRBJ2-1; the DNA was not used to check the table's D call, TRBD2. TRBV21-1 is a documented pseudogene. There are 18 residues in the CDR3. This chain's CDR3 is CASSKVRGGAPGDNEQFF. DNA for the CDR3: TGTGCCAGCAGCAAAGTTCGCGGGGGGGCCCCGGGCGACAATGAGCAGTTCTTC.

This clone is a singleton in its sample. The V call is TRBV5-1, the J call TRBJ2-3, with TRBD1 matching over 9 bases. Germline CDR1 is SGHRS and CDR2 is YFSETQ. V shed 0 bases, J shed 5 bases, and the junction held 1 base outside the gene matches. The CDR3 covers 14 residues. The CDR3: CASSLGQGVDTQYF. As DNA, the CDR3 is TGCGCCAGCAGCTTGGGACAGGGGGTAGATACGCAGTATTTT.

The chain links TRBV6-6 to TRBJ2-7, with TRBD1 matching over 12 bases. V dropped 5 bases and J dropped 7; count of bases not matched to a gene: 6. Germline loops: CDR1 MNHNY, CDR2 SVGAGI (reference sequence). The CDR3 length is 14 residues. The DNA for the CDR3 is TGTGCCAGCAGTCGGGACAGGGGGCAGGGGGAGCAGTACTTC. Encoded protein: CASSRDRGQGEQYF.

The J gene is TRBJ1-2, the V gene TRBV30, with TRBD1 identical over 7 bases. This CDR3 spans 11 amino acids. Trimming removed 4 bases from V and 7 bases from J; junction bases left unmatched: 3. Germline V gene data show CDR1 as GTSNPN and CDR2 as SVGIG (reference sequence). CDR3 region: CAWKSGGGYTF. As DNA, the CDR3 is TGTGCCTGGAAATCAGGGGGTGGCTACACCTTC.

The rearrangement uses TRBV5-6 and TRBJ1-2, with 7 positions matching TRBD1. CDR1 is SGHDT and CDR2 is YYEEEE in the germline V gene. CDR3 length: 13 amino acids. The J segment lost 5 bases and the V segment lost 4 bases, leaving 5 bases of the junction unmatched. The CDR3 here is CASSPGQDYGYTF. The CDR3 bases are TGTGCCAGCAGCCCCGGACAGGATTATGGCTACACCTTC.

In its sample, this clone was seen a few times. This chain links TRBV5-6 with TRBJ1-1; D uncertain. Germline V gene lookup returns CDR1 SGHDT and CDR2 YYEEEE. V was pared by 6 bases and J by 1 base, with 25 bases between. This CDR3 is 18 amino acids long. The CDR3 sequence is CASTPRPLGSIQNTEAFF. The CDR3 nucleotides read TGTGCCAGCACCCCACGACCTTTGGGCTCAATACAGAACACTGAAGCTTTCTTT.